A selection of T cell receptor beta chains follows, all from one sample in a study of shared clonotypes between healthy human individuals. Assay used: immunoSEQ multiplex PCR; TCRdb lists only in-frame clones, some missing. The table records around 350,000 clones, roughly 80% of them present only once. The source material was memory CD4+ T cells sorted from blood. The receptors originated from a man aged 25-45 years in good health. The CDR3 runs from the conserved cysteine through the conserved F or W. The D gene is left open where the match is weak. Size values are once, few and many counts, or a class for expanded clones, and some rows have none.

NA	TRBV28	TRBJ2-7	TRBD1	TGTGCCAGCAGTTTACCGGGACAGGGGGCGGCGGGAGGCCTAATATCCTACGAGCAGTACTTC	CASSLPGQGAAGGLISYEQYF
NA	TRBV18	TRBJ2-3	NA	TGTGCCAGCTCACCACTAGCGGCTAGCACAGATACGCAGTATTTT	CASSPLAASTDTQYF
NA	TRBV11-2	TRBJ2-1	TRBD2	TGTGCCAGCAGCTTAGGGGTTCTAGCGGCCAATGAGCAGTTCTTC	CASSLGVLAANEQFF
NA	TRBV5-1	TRBJ2-1	TRBD2	TGCGCCAGCAGCCCGGGACTAGCGGCCGCCAGGTCCTACAATGAGCAGTTCTTC	CASSPGLAAARSYNEQFF
NA	TRBV10-3	TRBJ1-1	NA	TGTGCCATCCGCGGGGGCATTGGGGCTGAAGCTTTCTTT	CAIRGGIGAEAFF
few	TRBV6-6	TRBJ2-1	TRBD2	TGTGCCAGCAGTGAGAGACTAGCGGATTACAATGAGCAGTTCTTC	CASSERLADYNEQFF
NA	TRBV5-4	TRBJ1-1	NA	TGTGCCAGCAGCTTGGCCGGAGAGGGGTGGAACACTGAAGCTTTCTTT	CASSLAGEGWNTEAFF
NA	TRBV20-1	TRBJ2-1	NA	TGCAGTGCTCGGAGAACAAATGAGCAGTTCTTC	CSARRTNEQFF
NA	TRBV19	TRBJ2-3	NA	TGTGCCAGTAGTCCAGGGAACACAGATACGCAGTATTTT	CASSPGNTDTQYF
once	TRBV6-5	TRBJ1-6	TRBD1	TGTGCCAGCAGCAACAGGGGAGTAAATTCACCCCTCCACTTT	CASSNRGVNSPLHF
NA	TRBV4-1	TRBJ2-1	TRBD2	TGCGCCAGCAGCCCCTGGGGGGCTAGCGGGGCCCACAGCTCCTACAATGAGCAGTTCTTC	CASSPWGASGAHSSYNEQFF
NA	TRBV2	TRBJ1-6	NA	TGTGCCAGCAGACGACAAGGGGGTAATAATTCACCCCTCCACTTT	CASRRQGGNNSPLHF
NA	TRBV6-6	TRBJ1-1	NA	TGTGCCGGCAAGGGGGGCTCTGAAGCTTTCTTT	CAGKGGSEAFF
NA	TRBV9	TRBJ2-1	NA	TGTGCCAGCAGCGTAGCTCCTAACAGGGTAAACAATGAGCAGTTCTTC	CASSVAPNRVNNEQFF
once	TRBV29-1	TRBJ1-4	TRBD1	TGCAGCGTTGAGGGTCCAGGGGGGGCTAATGAAAAACTGTTTTTT	CSVEGPGGANEKLFF
NA	TRBV28	TRBJ1-5	TRBD1	TGTGCCAGCAGGACAGGGATAGGAAATCAGCCCCAGCATTTT	CASRTGIGNQPQHF
NA	TRBV5-4	TRBJ2-5	TRBD2	TGTGCCAGCAGCCCTAGCGGGAGTGAGACCCAGTACTTC	CASSPSGSETQYF
once	TRBV18	TRBJ2-1	TRBD1	TGTGCCAGCTCCGGGACAGCTAGCAATGAGCAGTTCTTC	CASSGTASNEQFF
NA	TRBV18	TRBJ2-5	NA	TGTGCCAGCTCACCGGGGTTACAAGAGACCCAGTACTTC	CASSPGLQETQYF
NA	TRBV5-1	TRBJ2-7	TRBD2	TGCGCCAGCAGCTTTGGGGGAGCGGGAGTTTTCCACTACGAGCAGTACTTC	CASSFGGAGVFHYEQYF
NA	TRBV10-3	TRBJ2-1	TRBD2	TGTGCCATCAGTGAAACAGGGACTAGCGGATACAATGAGCAGTTCTTC	CAISETGTSGYNEQFF
once	TRBV5-6	TRBJ2-1	TRBD2	TGTGCCAGCAGCTCAGGACTAGCGGGACCTTCGTACAATGAGCAGTTCTTC	CASSSGLAGPSYNEQFF
NA	TRBV18	TRBJ2-2	NA	TGTGCCAGCTCACCCAAGGACTTTTTCTCGGGAGTAGGCGGGGAGCTGTTTTTT	CASSPKDFFSGVGGELFF
NA	TRBV7-9	TRBJ2-5	TRBD2	TGTGCCAGCAGCCCAGCGGGGGTAGAGACCCAGTACTTC	CASSPAGVETQYF
NA	TRBV15	TRBJ1-3	NA	TGTGCCACCAGCAGAAGCATTAGTCAAGGAAACACCATATATTTT	CATSRSISQGNTIYF
NA	TRBV11-2	TRBJ1-5	NA	TGTGCCAGCAGCTTGGGCCTCAATCAGCCCCAGCATTTT	CASSLGLNQPQHF
NA	TRBV7-9	TRBJ2-5	NA	TGTGCCAGCAGGCAGCGAGGAGTTGAGACCCAGTACTTC	CASRQRGVETQYF
NA	TRBV28	TRBJ1-4	NA	TGTGCCAGCAGTTTGTCGGGGCCCCCCGAAAAACTGTTTTTT	CASSLSGPPEKLFF
NA	TRBV7-9	TRBJ1-3	NA	TGTGCCAGCAGCTTAGGATCCTCTGGAAACACCATATATTTT	CASSLGSSGNTIYF